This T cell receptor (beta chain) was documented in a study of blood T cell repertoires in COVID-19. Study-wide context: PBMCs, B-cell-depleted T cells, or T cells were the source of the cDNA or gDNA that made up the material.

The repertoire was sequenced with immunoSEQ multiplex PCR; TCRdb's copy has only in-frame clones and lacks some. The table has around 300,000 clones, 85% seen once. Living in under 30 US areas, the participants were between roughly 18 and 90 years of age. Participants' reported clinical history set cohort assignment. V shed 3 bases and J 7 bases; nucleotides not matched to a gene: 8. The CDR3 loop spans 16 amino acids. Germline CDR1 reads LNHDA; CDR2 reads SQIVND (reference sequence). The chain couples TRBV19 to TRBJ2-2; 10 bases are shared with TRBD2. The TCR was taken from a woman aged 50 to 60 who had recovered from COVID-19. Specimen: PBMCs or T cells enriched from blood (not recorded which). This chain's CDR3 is CASSIERGGFGGELFF. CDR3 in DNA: TGTGCCAGTAGTATCGAGCGGGGGGGCTTTGGCGGGGAGCTGTTTTTT.